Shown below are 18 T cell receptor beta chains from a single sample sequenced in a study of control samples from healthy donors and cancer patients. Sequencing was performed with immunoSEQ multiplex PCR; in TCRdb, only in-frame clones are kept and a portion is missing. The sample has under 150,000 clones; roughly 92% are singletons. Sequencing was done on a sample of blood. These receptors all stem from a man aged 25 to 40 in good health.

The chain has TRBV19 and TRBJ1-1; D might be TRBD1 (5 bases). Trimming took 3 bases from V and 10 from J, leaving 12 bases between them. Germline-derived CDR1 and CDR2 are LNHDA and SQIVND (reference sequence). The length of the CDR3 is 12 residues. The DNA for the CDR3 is TGTGCCAGTAGTATGGGGGGTGGTGTAGCTTTCTTT. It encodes CASSMGGGVAFF.

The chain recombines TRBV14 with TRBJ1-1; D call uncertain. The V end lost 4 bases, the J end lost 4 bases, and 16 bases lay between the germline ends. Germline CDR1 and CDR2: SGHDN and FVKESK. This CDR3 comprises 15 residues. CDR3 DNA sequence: TGTGCCAGCAGCCTAGGGTGGGTTGGCGGCACTGAAGCTTTCTTT. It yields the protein CASSLGWVGGTEAFF.

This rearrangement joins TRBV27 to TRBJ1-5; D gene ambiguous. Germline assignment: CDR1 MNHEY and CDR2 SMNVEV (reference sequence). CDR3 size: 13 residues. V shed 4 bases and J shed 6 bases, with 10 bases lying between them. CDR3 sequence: CASSYSGSQPQHF. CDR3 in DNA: TGTGCCAGCAGTTACTCCGGGAGTCAGCCCCAGCATTTT.

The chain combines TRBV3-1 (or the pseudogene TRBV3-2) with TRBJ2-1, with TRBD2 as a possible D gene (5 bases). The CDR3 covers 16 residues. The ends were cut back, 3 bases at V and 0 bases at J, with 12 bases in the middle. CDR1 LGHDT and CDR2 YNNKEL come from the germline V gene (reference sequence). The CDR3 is CASSQKRKSSYNEQFF. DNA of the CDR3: TGTGCCAGCAGCCAGAAGCGGAAAAGCTCCTACAATGAGCAGTTCTTC.

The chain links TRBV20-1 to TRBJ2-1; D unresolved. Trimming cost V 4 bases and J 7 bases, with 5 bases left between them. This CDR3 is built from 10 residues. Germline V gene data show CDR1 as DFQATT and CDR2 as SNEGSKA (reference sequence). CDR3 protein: CSATGNEQFF. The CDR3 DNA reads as TGCAGTGCTACTGGGAATGAGCAGTTCTTC.

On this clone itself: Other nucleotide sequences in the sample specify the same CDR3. CDR3 DNA sequence: TGTGCCAGCAGTGAAGGAGGGAACTATGGCTACACCTTC. This gives the protein CASSEGGNYGYTF. This chain uses TRBV6-1 with TRBJ1-2; D call uncertain. Germline assignment: CDR1 MNHNS and CDR2 SASEGT. Trimming took off 1 base at V and 2 bases at J, with 5 bases between the two ends. The CDR3 covers 13 residues.

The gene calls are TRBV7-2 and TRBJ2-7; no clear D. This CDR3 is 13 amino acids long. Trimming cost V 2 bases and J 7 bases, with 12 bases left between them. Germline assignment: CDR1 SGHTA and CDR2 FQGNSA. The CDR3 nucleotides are TGTGCCAGCAGCTTAAGTCGCTACCCAGAGCAGTACTTC. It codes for CASSLSRYPEQYF.

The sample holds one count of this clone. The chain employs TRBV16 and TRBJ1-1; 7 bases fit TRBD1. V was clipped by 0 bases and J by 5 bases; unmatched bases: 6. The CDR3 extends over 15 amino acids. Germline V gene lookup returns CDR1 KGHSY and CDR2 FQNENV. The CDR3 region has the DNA TGTGCCAGCAGCCAATCAGGTACAGGGGAAACTGAAGCTTTCTTT. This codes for CASSQSGTGETEAFF.

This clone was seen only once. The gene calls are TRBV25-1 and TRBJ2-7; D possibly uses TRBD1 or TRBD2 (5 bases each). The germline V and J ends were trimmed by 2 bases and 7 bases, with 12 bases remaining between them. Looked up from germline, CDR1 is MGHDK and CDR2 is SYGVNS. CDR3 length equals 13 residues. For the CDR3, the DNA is TGTGCCAGCAGTGAAGGGACCTTAAGGGAGCAGTACTTC. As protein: CASSEGTLREQYF.

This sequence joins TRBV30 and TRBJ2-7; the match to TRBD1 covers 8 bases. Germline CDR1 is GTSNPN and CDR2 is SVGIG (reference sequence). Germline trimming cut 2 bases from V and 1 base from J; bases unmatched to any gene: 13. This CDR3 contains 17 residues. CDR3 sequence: CAWSTTPGQGISYEQYF. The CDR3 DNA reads TGTGCCTGGAGTACGACTCCCGGACAGGGAATTTCCTACGAGCAGTACTTC. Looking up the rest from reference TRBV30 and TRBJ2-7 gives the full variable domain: SQTIHQWPATLVQPVGSPLSLECTVEGTSNPNLYWYRQAAGRGLQLLFYSVGIGQISSEVPQNLSASRPQDRQFILSSKKLLLSDSGFYLCAWSTTPGQGISYEQYFGPGTRLTVT.

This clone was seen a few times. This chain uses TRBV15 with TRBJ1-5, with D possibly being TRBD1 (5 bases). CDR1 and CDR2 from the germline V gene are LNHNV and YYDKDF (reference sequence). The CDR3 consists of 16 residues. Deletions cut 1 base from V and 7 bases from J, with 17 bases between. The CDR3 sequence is CATSRAQDILSQPQHF. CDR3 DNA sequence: TGTGCCACCAGCAGAGCCCAGGACATCTTATCACAGCCCCAGCATTTT.

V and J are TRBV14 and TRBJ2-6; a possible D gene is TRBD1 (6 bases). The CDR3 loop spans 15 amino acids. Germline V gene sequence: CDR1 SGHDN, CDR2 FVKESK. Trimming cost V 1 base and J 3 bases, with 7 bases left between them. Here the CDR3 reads CASSQAGVGANVLTF. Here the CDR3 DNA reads TGTGCCAGCAGCCAAGCAGGGGTTGGGGCCAACGTCCTGACTTTC.

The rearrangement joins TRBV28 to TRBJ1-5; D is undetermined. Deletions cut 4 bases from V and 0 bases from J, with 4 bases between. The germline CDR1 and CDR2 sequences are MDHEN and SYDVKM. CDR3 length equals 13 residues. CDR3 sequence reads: CASSYSSNQPQHF. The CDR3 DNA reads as TGTGCCAGCAGTTATAGTAGCAATCAGCCCCAGCATTTT.

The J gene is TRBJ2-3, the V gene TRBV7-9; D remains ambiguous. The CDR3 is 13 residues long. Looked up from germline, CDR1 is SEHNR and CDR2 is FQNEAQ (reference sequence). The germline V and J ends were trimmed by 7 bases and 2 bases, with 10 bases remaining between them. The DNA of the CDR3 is TGTGCCAGCACCCCTCTCCCCACAGATACGCAGTATTTT. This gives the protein CASTPLPTDTQYF.

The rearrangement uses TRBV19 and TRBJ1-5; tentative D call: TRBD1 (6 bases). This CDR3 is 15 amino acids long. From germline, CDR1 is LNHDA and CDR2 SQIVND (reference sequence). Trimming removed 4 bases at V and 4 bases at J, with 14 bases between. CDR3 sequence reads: CASSTAGVRNQPQHF. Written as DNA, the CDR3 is TGTGCCAGTAGTACAGCAGGGGTTCGGAATCAGCCCCAGCATTTT.

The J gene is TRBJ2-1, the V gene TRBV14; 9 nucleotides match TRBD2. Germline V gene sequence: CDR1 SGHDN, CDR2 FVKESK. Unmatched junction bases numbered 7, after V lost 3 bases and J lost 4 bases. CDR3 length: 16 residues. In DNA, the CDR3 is TGTGCCAGCAGCCATTTATGGACTAGCGTTTACAATGAGCAGTTCTTC. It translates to CASSHLWTSVYNEQFF.

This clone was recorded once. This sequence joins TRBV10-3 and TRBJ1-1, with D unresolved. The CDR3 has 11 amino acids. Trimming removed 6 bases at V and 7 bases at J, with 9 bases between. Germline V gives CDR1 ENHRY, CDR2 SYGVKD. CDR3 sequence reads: CAIREGGEAFF. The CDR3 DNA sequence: TGTGCCATCAGGGAGGGCGGTGAAGCTTTCTTT.

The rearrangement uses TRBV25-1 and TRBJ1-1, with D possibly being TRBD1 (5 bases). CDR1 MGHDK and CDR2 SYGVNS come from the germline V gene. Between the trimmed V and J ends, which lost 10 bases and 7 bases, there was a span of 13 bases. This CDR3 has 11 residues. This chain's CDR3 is CATRGHGEAFF. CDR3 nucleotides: TGTGCCACCCGAGGACACGGTGAAGCTTTCTTT.